This T cell receptor beta chain was recovered during a study of breast tumors, draining lymph nodes, adjacent tissues. Study conclusions and caveats: Tumor T cell lymph node origin was a supported hypothesis, not proven. Tumors had less TCR diversity than lymph nodes, more than nontumor tissue. Tumor and nontumor repertoires were significantly more similar in luminal-like than in basal-like breast cancer.

TCRdb reprocessed the multiplex PCR reads via MiXCR and lists one record per CDR3 protein. The sample lists tens of thousands of distinct CDR3 sequences; roughly a fifth were seen once. The lymph nodes were axillary draining lymph nodes from breast cancer patients. Comment on this clonotype: Its antigen remains unknown.

The V gene end was trimmed by 0 bases and the J gene end by 7 bases; junction bases not matched to a gene: 1. The CDR3 length is 14 residues. The germline V gene encodes CDR1 KGHSH and CDR2 LQKENI. Material for sequencing was axillary lymph node tissue. V gene TRBV18 combines with J gene TRBJ1-4; 8 bases line up with TRBD1. The receptor was isolated from a female donor with breast cancer. Some clones in this sample may be carry-over from other donors' samples. This CDR3 is CASSPPGQAEKLFF. DNA of the CDR3: TGTGCCAGCTCACCACCGGGACAGGCTGAAAAACTGTTTTTT.